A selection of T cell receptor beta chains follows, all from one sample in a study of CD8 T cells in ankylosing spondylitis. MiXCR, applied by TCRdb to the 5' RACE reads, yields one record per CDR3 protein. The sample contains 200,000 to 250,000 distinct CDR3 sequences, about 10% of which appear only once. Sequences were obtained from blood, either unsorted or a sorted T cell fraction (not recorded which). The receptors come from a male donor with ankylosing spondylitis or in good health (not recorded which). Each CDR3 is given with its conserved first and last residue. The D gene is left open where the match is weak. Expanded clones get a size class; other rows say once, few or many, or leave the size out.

DNA: TGTGCCAGCAGCGCTTCGACAGGGGGCTACACAGATACGCAGTATTTT
CDR3: CASSASTGGYTDTQYF
V: TRBV12-3/TRBV12-4
size: few
J: TRBJ2-3
D: TRBD1

DNA: TGTGCCAGCTTCTCCGGGACAAGGGAAACTTTCTTT
CDR3: CASFSGTRETFF
V: TRBV6-1
size: -
J: TRBJ1-1
D: -

DNA: TGTGCCGTAAGTCCGACTAGCGGCTCCTACAATGAGCAGTTCTTC
CDR3: CAVSPTSGSYNEQFF
V: TRBV6-1
size: many
J: TRBJ2-1
D: TRBD2

DNA: TGTGCCAGCAGTTTAGGGGTTCAGTACTTC
CDR3: CASSLGVQYF
V: TRBV12-3/TRBV12-4
size: many
J: TRBJ2-7
D: -

DNA: TGTGCCAGCAGACCCAATCGGAATGAGCAGTTCTTC
CDR3: CASRPNRNEQFF
V: TRBV12-3/TRBV12-4
size: many
J: TRBJ2-1
D: -

DNA: TGTGCCAGCAGCCCTCGGACAGGCGTAAGCACAGATACGCAGTATTTT
CDR3: CASSPRTGVSTDTQYF
V: TRBV7-6
size: few
J: TRBJ2-3
D: TRBD1

DNA: TGTGCCAGCAGGGGGGAGGGGGGCCGGACTGAAGCTTTCTTT
CDR3: CASRGEGGRTEAFF
V: TRBV3-1
size: few
J: TRBJ1-1
D: -

DNA: TGTGCCAGCTCACCACAGGGGACCTCCGCTTACAATGAGCAGTTCTTC
CDR3: CASSPQGTSAYNEQFF
V: TRBV18
size: -
J: TRBJ2-1
D: -

DNA: TGCAGCGTTGCTAGACAGGGGACTGAAGCTTTCTTT
CDR3: CSVARQGTEAFF
V: TRBV29-1
size: many
J: TRBJ1-1
D: TRBD1

DNA: TGCAGTGCTAAAGAACAGTCCAACTATGGCTACACCTTC
CDR3: CSAKEQSNYGYTF
V: TRBV20-1
size: many
J: TRBJ1-2
D: -

DNA: TGCAGTGCCATCGTGGGGACTAGAAACACCGGGGAGCTGTTTTTT
CDR3: CSAIVGTRNTGELFF
V: TRBV20-1
size: many
J: TRBJ2-2
D: TRBD2

DNA: TGCGCCAGCAGCAGGGGACAGGGTGGCAATCAGCCCCAGCATTTT
CDR3: CASSRGQGGNQPQHF
V: TRBV5-1
size: few
J: TRBJ1-5
D: TRBD1

DNA: TGCGCCAGCAGCTTGGCGTCAGGGTCCGGAACCGGGGAGCTGTTTTTT
CDR3: CASSLASGSGTGELFF
V: TRBV5-1
size: -
J: TRBJ2-2
D: -

DNA: TGTGCCAGCAAGTCTGGGGCCAACGTCCTGACTTTC
CDR3: CASKSGANVLTF
V: TRBV2
size: many
J: TRBJ2-6
D: -

DNA: TGCAGTGCTAGAGATGTGCAGCTTTCCACCGGGGAGCTGTTTTTT
CDR3: CSARDVQLSTGELFF
V: TRBV20-1
size: few
J: TRBJ2-2
D: -

DNA: TGCAGTGCTAGAGATCTTACCGGGCTCGGGGGGGCTCAGCCCCAGCATTTT
CDR3: CSARDLTGLGGAQPQHF
V: TRBV20-1
size: -
J: TRBJ1-5
D: -

DNA: TGTGCCAGCAGCTTGGCTACAGGACTAAATCAGCCCCAGCATTTT
CDR3: CASSLATGLNQPQHF
V: TRBV5-6
size: many
J: TRBJ1-5
D: -

DNA: TGTGCCAGCAGCTCCACTAGCGGGGGGGCTATCGGGGAGCTGTTTTTT
CDR3: CASSSTSGGAIGELFF
V: TRBV7-2
size: many
J: TRBJ2-2
D: TRBD2

DNA: TGTGCCAGCAGCGCGGAGGACAGTAAAGAGACCCAGTACTTC
CDR3: CASSAEDSKETQYF
V: TRBV9
size: many
J: TRBJ2-5
D: -

DNA: TGTGCCAGCACCCTGGGACAGGGGGACACCGGGGAGCTGTTTTTT
CDR3: CASTLGQGDTGELFF
V: TRBV9
size: -
J: TRBJ2-2
D: TRBD1

DNA: TGCGCCAGCAGCTCTAGCGGGTACCCCACAGATACGCAGTATTTT
CDR3: CASSSSGYPTDTQYF
V: TRBV5-1
size: many
J: TRBJ2-3
D: TRBD2

DNA: TGCAGTGCTAGAGCCCTCCTAGCGGGGTCGACAGATACGCAGTATTTT
CDR3: CSARALLAGSTDTQYF
V: TRBV20-1
size: many
J: TRBJ2-3
D: TRBD2

DNA: TGTGCCAGCAGTTTAACACAGGGGGGCTTCGAGCAGTACTTC
CDR3: CASSLTQGGFEQYF
V: TRBV12-3/TRBV12-4
size: few
J: TRBJ2-7
D: TRBD1

DNA: TGTGCCACCAGCAGAAAGATTGGGCGGGGGGGCCCTGATACGCAGTATTTT
CDR3: CATSRKIGRGGPDTQYF
V: TRBV15
size: few
J: TRBJ2-3
D: TRBD2

DNA: TGTGCCAGCAGCCAAGCAGGGGGATCCTACGAGCAGTACTTC
CDR3: CASSQAGGSYEQYF
V: TRBV14
size: -
J: TRBJ2-7
D: TRBD1

DNA: TGCAGTGCTCCCGGACAAATTAACACCGGGGAGCTGTTTTTT
CDR3: CSAPGQINTGELFF
V: TRBV20-1
size: many
J: TRBJ2-2
D: -

DNA: TGTGCCAGCAGCGTAGGGACAGGGTTGGACGAGCAGTACTTC
CDR3: CASSVGTGLDEQYF
V: TRBV9
size: -
J: TRBJ2-7
D: TRBD1

DNA: TGTGCCAGCAGCTTATTTCAGGCGAACACCGGGGAGCTGTTTTTT
CDR3: CASSLFQANTGELFF
V: TRBV7-2
size: many
J: TRBJ2-2
D: -

DNA: TGTGCCAGCAGCCAAACGACTAGCGGGGGGGAAGAGACCCAGTACTTC
CDR3: CASSQTTSGGEETQYF
V: TRBV3-1
size: many
J: TRBJ2-5
D: TRBD2

DNA: TGTGCCACCAGTGACCTTAATCAGCCCCAGCATTTT
CDR3: CATSDLNQPQHF
V: TRBV24-1
size: many
J: TRBJ1-5
D: -

DNA: TGCGCCAGCAGCTTGGCCGGGGGTAGGACAGGGGACAATGAGCAGTTCTTC
CDR3: CASSLAGGRTGDNEQFF
V: TRBV5-1
size: many
J: TRBJ2-1
D: TRBD1

DNA: TGTGCCAGCAGCCAGAGGGACAACGAGCAGTACTTC
CDR3: CASSQRDNEQYF
V: TRBV3-1
size: many
J: TRBJ2-7
D: -

DNA: TGTGCCAGCAGCACCGGGACTAGCAAGTACTTC
CDR3: CASSTGTSKYF
V: TRBV12-3/TRBV12-4
size: many
J: TRBJ2-7
D: TRBD2

DNA: TGTGCCAGCAGCCAGCTCGGACAGGGCGGCGGCTACACCTTC
CDR3: CASSQLGQGGGYTF
V: TRBV3-1
size: many
J: TRBJ1-2
D: TRBD1